These 21 T cell receptor beta chains share one sample of origin, sequenced in a study of CD8 T cells in Susac syndrome. Roughly 0.45 to 1 ug RNA was reverse transcribed with random hexamers. TCRdb used MiXCR to reprocess the immunoSEQ multiplex PCR reads, holding one entry per CDR3 protein. The sample lists approximately 210,000 distinct CDR3 sequences; 95% were seen once. The specimen sequenced was CD4+ T cells from PBMCs. These receptors were obtained from a human donor with multiple sclerosis.

The V and J genes are TRBV7-2 and TRBJ2-1; 9 positions agree with TRBD2. Germline V CDR1 and CDR2: SGHTA, FQGNSA. V trimming: 5 bases; J trimming: 9 bases; junction bases outside the gene matches: 11. The CDR3 is 15 residues long. The CDR3 protein is CASSPWAGGHLEQFF. The CDR3 nucleotides are TGTGCCAGCAGCCCCTGGGCGGGGGGGCATCTTGAGCAGTTCTTC.

V and J are TRBV30 and TRBJ2-1; 15 bases match TRBD2. With V trimmed by 0 bases and J by 8 bases, 11 bases remained unmatched. Germline V CDR1 and CDR2: GTSNPN, SVGIG (reference sequence). The CDR3 extends over 18 amino acids. In DNA, the CDR3 is TGTGCCTGGAGTGTACCCTGGACTAGCGGGAGGGCCTGGGATGAGCAGTTCTTC. Encoded protein: CAWSVPWTSGRAWDEQFF.

The V call is TRBV5-1, the J call TRBJ2-4; no definite D call. This CDR3 is built from 17 residues. The germline CDR1 and CDR2 sequences are SGHRS and YFSETQ. Trimming cost V 0 bases and J 0 bases, with 13 bases left between them. The CDR3 protein is CASSLGQTLIAKNIQYF. The CDR3 DNA reads TGCGCCAGCAGCTTGGGGCAGACGCTTATAGCCAAAAACATTCAGTACTTC.

The chain recombines TRBV18 with TRBJ2-7; D may match TRBD1 or TRBD2 (5 bases each). CDR1 KGHSH and CDR2 LQKENI come from the germline V gene. This CDR3 is 14 amino acids long. Trimming pared 0 bases from V and 2 bases from J, leaving 8 bases between. CDR3 sequence (DNA): TGTGCCAGCTCACCACCGACGGGGCCCTACGAGCAGTACTTC. Its translation is CASSPPTGPYEQYF.

V and J are TRBV20-1 and TRBJ2-7; D uncertain. This CDR3 spans 13 amino acids. From germline, CDR1 is DFQATT and CDR2 SNEGSKA (reference sequence). V was trimmed by 6 bases and J by 0 bases, leaving 12 bases between them. The CDR3 DNA follows: TGCAGTGCCTGGTTGGCCCTCTCCTACGAGCAGTACTTC. It encodes CSAWLALSYEQYF.

V and J are TRBV3-1 and TRBJ2-3; 10 bases agree with TRBD1. Germline CDR1 is LGHDT and CDR2 is YNNKEL (reference sequence). With V trimmed by 2 bases and J by 3 bases, 5 bases remained unmatched. This CDR3 contains 16 residues. CDR3 loop: CASSQPGQGLTDTQYF. CDR3 sequence (DNA): TGTGCCAGCAGCCAACCGGGACAGGGGTTGACAGATACGCAGTATTTT.

The J gene is TRBJ2-3, the V gene TRBV7-9; D gene unclear. The V end lost 0 bases, the J end lost 1 base, and 8 bases lay between the germline ends. Germline assignment: CDR1 SEHNR and CDR2 FQNEAQ (reference sequence). The CDR3 runs 15 residues. The CDR3 loop reads CASSLALQGTDTQYF. Written as DNA, the CDR3 is TGTGCCAGCAGCTTAGCGCTCCAGGGCACAGATACGCAGTATTTT.

The rearrangement links TRBV6-1 to TRBJ1-1, with unresolved D. In germline, CDR1 is MNHNS, CDR2 SASEGT. The CDR3 totals 12 residues. Trimming shortened V by 3 bases and J by 6 bases, and 8 bases separated the two germline ends. The CDR3, as DNA: TGTGCCAGCAGTGAGGTTAACGCTGAAGCTTTCTTT. The encoded protein is CASSEVNAEAFF.

The rearrangement joins TRBV27 to TRBJ1-2; D is unresolved. This CDR3 has 14 residues. The germline V and J ends were trimmed by 8 bases and 4 bases, with 17 bases remaining between them. Per the germline V gene, CDR1 is MNHEY and CDR2 is SMNVEV (reference sequence). The DNA for the CDR3 is TGTGCCAGCGCCACTGCAGACGGACGCTATGGCTACACCTTC. It is translated as CASATADGRYGYTF.

The chain joins TRBV9 to TRBJ1-1, with D hard to call. This CDR3 has 14 residues. V was cut by 3 bases and J by 0 bases, with 9 bases left in between. CDR1 and CDR2 from the germline V gene are SGDLS and YYNGEE. DNA of the CDR3: TGTGCCAGCAGCGCCCGTCCAATGAACACTGAAGCTTTCTTT. Translated, it gives CASSARPMNTEAFF.

The table lists this clonotype with a count of one. The gene calls are TRBV10-3 and TRBJ1-2; a weak D match, TRBD1 (5 bases). Germline V CDR1 and CDR2: ENHRY, SYGVKD. The CDR3 has 14 amino acids. Trimming pared 8 bases from V and 8 bases from J, leaving 21 bases between. The CDR3 nucleotides read TGTGCCATCCTGGAAACGACAGCCCTGGAAGGCTACACCTTC. Amino acid sequence: CAILETTALEGYTF.

This clonotype appeared a single time. The CDR3 protein is CASAPGLGSQETQYF. CDR3 nucleotides: TGCGCCAGCGCCCCGGGGCTAGGCAGCCAAGAGACCCAGTACTTC. The chain carries TRBV5-1 and TRBJ2-5; D may match TRBD1 or TRBD2 (5 bases each). V lost 7 bases, J lost 1 base, and 17 bases lay in between. The CDR3 is 15 residues long. Germline CDR1 SGHRS, CDR2 YFSETQ. Complete variable domain (other parts from reference TRBV5-1 and TRBJ2-5): KAGVTQTPRYLIKTRGQQVTLSCSPISGHRSVSWYQQTPGQGLQFLFEYFSETQRNKGNFPGRFSGRQFSNSRSEMNVSTLELGDSALYLCASAPGLGSQETQYFGPGTRLLVL.

Here the CDR3 DNA reads TGTGCCTGGAAGGGGGCGGGGTACGAGCAGTACTTC. Translation: CAWKGAGYEQYF. V usage is TRBV30 and J usage is TRBJ2-7, with D perhaps TRBD1 (7 bases). The CDR3 is 12 residues long. The V gene lost 4 bases and the J gene lost 4 bases, with 11 bases spanning the gap. Germline CDR1 and CDR2: GTSNPN and SVGIG (reference sequence).

CDR3 nucleotides: TGTGCCAGCAGCCAGGCTCTAGGCGAGCAGTACTTC. As protein: CASSQALGEQYF. The chain joins TRBV3-1 to TRBJ2-7; D call uncertain. The CDR3 runs to 12 residues. Germline CDR1 and CDR2: LGHDT and YNNKEL (reference sequence). Trimming took off 3 bases at V and 6 bases at J, with 9 bases between the two ends.

This chain connects TRBV29-1 to TRBJ2-1, with 13 nucleotides matching TRBD2. CDR1 and CDR2 from the germline V gene are SQVTM and ANQGSEA. The CDR3 contains 15 residues. V gave up 3 bases and J gave up 4 bases; unmatched junction bases: 3. The CDR3 here is CSVEGTSGIYNEQFF. CDR3 bases: TGCAGCGTTGAGGGGACTAGCGGGATATACAATGAGCAGTTCTTC.

The CDR3 here is CSAALGTFNQPQHF. The CDR3 DNA sequence: TGCAGTGCTGCCTTAGGGACATTCAATCAGCCCCAGCATTTT. This chain uses TRBV20-1 with TRBJ1-5; D is possibly TRBD1 (6 bases). The germline gives CDR1 DFQATT, CDR2 SNEGSKA (reference sequence). The CDR3 spans 14 residues. Deletions cut 5 bases from V and 3 bases from J, with 14 bases between.

This clonotype came up a few times. The V call is TRBV7-3, the J call TRBJ2-3, with D unresolved. The CDR3 extends over 12 amino acids. Germline V CDR1 and CDR2: SGHTA, FQGTGA. V dropped 1 base and J dropped 5 bases, with 4 bases sitting between them. The CDR3 sequence is CASSLMGDTQYF. CDR3 in DNA: TGTGCCAGCAGCTTAATGGGAGATACGCAGTATTTT.

This chain links TRBV4-1 with TRBJ2-5; TRBD2 matches 8 bases. The CDR3 runs to 16 residues. With 4 bases clipped from V and 2 bases from J, the junction kept 9 bases outside the gene matches. Germline loops: CDR1 MGHRA, CDR2 YSYEKL. CDR3 residues: CASSLSIAGRQETQYF. CDR3 sequence (DNA): TGCGCCAGCAGCCTTTCGATAGCGGGGCGGCAAGAGACCCAGTACTTC.

The V and J genes are TRBV28 and TRBJ2-7; D gene unclear. This CDR3 contains 13 residues. With 5 bases removed from V and 3 bases from J, the gap between germline ends came to 11 bases. CDR1 is MDHEN, CDR2 SYDVKM, per germline. CDR3 in DNA: TGTGCCAGCAGTGGTCAGACAAGCTACGAGCAGTACTTC. Protein: CASSGQTSYEQYF.

The V and J genes are TRBV20-1 and TRBJ2-5; 7 bases fit TRBD2. V dropped 6 bases and J dropped 2; count of bases not matched to a gene: 6. The CDR3 runs 13 residues. Germline CDR1 DFQATT, CDR2 SNEGSKA (reference sequence). In DNA, the CDR3 is TGCAGTGCAATACCGGGACTACAAGAGACCCAGTACTTC. Its translation is CSAIPGLQETQYF.

This sequence joins TRBV20-1 and TRBJ2-6; 9 positions agree with TRBD1. After removal of 6 bases from V and 2 bases from J, the junction contained 8 bases not matched to a gene. Germline CDR1 and CDR2: DFQATT and SNEGSKA (reference sequence). CDR3 length: 16 residues. The CDR3 region has the DNA TGCAGTGCCCGGGGACAGGGATGGACTGGGGCCAACGTCCTGACTTTC. Translating gives CSARGQGWTGANVLTF.